The 26 T cell receptor beta chains presented below share a single source sample, sequenced in a study of CD4 T cells in relation to SARS-CoV-2 and coronaviruses. Repertoires were generated with immunoSEQ multiplex PCR, while TCRdb's copy carries only in-frame clones and drops some. In the table there are 60,000 to 65,000 clones, around 93% of which are singletons. CD4+ T cells from unexposed donors were obtained before the COVID-19 pandemic (2011-2018). Sample: naive CD4+ T cells from PBMCs. Subset indicated: naive CD4+ T cells isolated by negative enrichment. Every receptor here comes from a human donor in good health.

The chain couples TRBV5-8 to TRBJ2-2, with TRBD2 as a possible D gene (5 bases). V was clipped by 2 bases and J by 7 bases, with 15 bases between them. This CDR3 has 15 residues. Germline assignment: CDR1 SGHTS and CDR2 YDEGEE. The CDR3 coding sequence is TGTGCCAGCAGCTTAGATGAGGGATGGGACGGGGAGCTGTTTTTT. Residues: CASSLDEGWDGELFF. Filled out from reference TRBV5-8 and TRBJ2-2, the complete variable domain reads EAGVTQSPTHLIKTRGQQATLRCSPISGHTSVYWYQQALGLGLQFLLWYDEGEERNRGNFPPRFSGRQFPNYSSELNVNALELEDSALYLCASSLDEGWDGELFFGEGSRLTVL.

V gene TRBV11-1 combines with J gene TRBJ1-1; no reliable D call. V gave up 4 bases and J gave up 0 bases, with 9 bases separating them. Germline V lookup: CDR1 SGHAT, CDR2 FQDESV (reference sequence). The CDR3 length is 14 residues. CDR3 sequence (DNA): TGTGCCAGCAGCTCAAGACGGTTGAACACTGAAGCTTTCTTT. Residues: CASSSRRLNTEAFF.

V gene TRBV7-9 combines with J gene TRBJ2-3; D unresolved. The CDR3 length is 12 residues. From germline, CDR1 is SEHNR and CDR2 FQNEAQ (reference sequence). V was pared by 2 bases and J by 0 bases, with 0 bases between. The CDR3 sequence: CASSLSTDTQYF. CDR3 coding DNA: TGTGCCAGCAGCTTAAGCACAGATACGCAGTATTTT.

The V gene is TRBV10-1, the J gene TRBJ1-1, with D hard to call. V was trimmed by 0 bases and J by 9 bases, leaving 14 bases between them. Germline loops: CDR1 WNHNN, CDR2 SYGVQD (reference sequence). This CDR3 region has 14 residues. CDR3 sequence reads: CASSESRLGNKAFF. The CDR3, as DNA: TGCGCCAGCAGTGAGTCGAGGCTGGGGAACAAAGCTTTCTTT.

This rearrangement joins TRBV10-3 to TRBJ1-2, with a tentative D call TRBD1 (6 bases). The CDR3 sequence is 15 residues long. Germline values: CDR1 ENHRY, CDR2 SYGVKD. The germline V and J ends were trimmed by 5 bases and 4 bases, with 17 bases remaining between them. The CDR3 nucleotides read TGTGCCATCAGTTCGGACAGCGACCTTGGCTATGGCTACACCTTC. This sequence encodes CAISSDSDLGYGYTF.

The CDR3 sequence is CASRLPGRILNTEAFF. CDR3 nucleotide sequence: TGTGCCAGCAGATTACCGGGACGGATATTGAACACTGAAGCTTTCTTT. The chain couples TRBV28 to TRBJ1-1; D is perhaps TRBD1 (5 bases). There are 16 residues in the CDR3. Per the germline V gene, CDR1 is MDHEN and CDR2 is SYDVKM. Trimming removed 6 bases from V and 0 bases from J, with 17 bases in between.

This rearrangement joins TRBV10-1 to TRBJ2-3; D gene ambiguous. The CDR3 is 13 residues long. From germline, CDR1 is WNHNN and CDR2 SYGVQD (reference sequence). V was shortened by 4 bases and J by 6 bases, with 11 bases between the two germline ends. The CDR3 region is CASSAWVGDTQYF. CDR3 nucleotide sequence: TGCGCCAGCAGTGCCTGGGTTGGGGATACGCAGTATTTT.

This chain uses TRBV2 with TRBJ2-1; 9 bases are shared with TRBD2. From germline, CDR1 is SNHLY and CDR2 FYNNEI. The CDR3 length is 15 residues. Unmatched junction bases numbered 14, after V lost 9 bases and J lost 8 bases. The CDR3 protein is CARDTLAGETYEQFF. Written as DNA, the CDR3 is TGTGCCAGGGACACTTTAGCGGGAGAAACCTATGAGCAGTTCTTC. Full variable domain (rest looked up from reference TRBV2 and TRBJ2-1): EPEVTQTPSHQVTQMGQEVILRCVPISNHLYFYWYRQILGQKVEFLVSFYNNEISEKSEIFDDQFSVERPDGSNFTLKIRSTKLEDSAMYFCARDTLAGETYEQFFGPGTRLTVL.

The chain has TRBV7-2 and TRBJ2-7; 11 nucleotides align to TRBD2. This CDR3 region has 17 residues. The J segment lost 2 bases and the V segment lost 3 bases, leaving 9 bases of the junction unmatched. The germline gives CDR1 SGHTA, CDR2 FQGNSA. CDR3 coding DNA: TGTGCCAGCAGCTTGTGGAATAGCGGGAGGGCTCCCTACGAGCAGTACTTC. Its translation is CASSLWNSGRAPYEQYF.

This rearrangement joins TRBV10-3 to TRBJ2-7; D possibly corresponds to TRBD1 (5 bases). Looked up from germline, CDR1 is ENHRY and CDR2 is SYGVKD. The germline V and J ends were trimmed by 2 bases and 2 bases, with 10 bases remaining between them. CDR3 length equals 14 residues. CDR3 residues: CAISEDSHTYEQYF. CDR3 nucleotides: TGTGCCATCAGTGAGGACAGCCACACCTACGAGCAGTACTTC.

The chain combines TRBV7-2 with TRBJ1-1; TRBD1 is a possible D gene (5 bases). The CDR3 length is 16 residues. V lost 4 bases, J lost 2 bases, and 17 bases lay in between. The V gene's germline CDR1 is SGHTA and CDR2 FQGNSA. The CDR3 is CASSSGGAGYNTEAFF. As DNA, the CDR3 is TGTGCCAGCAGCTCGGGCGGGGCGGGATACAACACTGAAGCTTTCTTT.

The CDR3 loop is CARQGGNQPQHF. The CDR3 nucleotides read TGTGCCAGGCAGGGGGGCAATCAGCCCCAGCATTTT. The V gene is TRBV27, the J gene TRBJ1-5, with 7 nucleotides matching TRBD1. The J segment lost 2 bases and the V segment lost 9 bases, leaving 1 base of the junction unmatched. CDR1 is MNHEY and CDR2 is SMNVEV in the germline V gene (reference sequence). The CDR3 spans 12 residues.

The rearrangement links TRBV28 to TRBJ2-4, with TRBD2 matching 14 bases. The CDR3 is 18 residues long. Germline V gene data show CDR1 as MDHEN and CDR2 as SYDVKM. J was trimmed by 8 bases and V by 4 bases; bases with no gene match: 13. The CDR3 DNA sequence: TGTGCCAGCAGTTCGACCGCCGGGACTAGCGGGAGTCTATACATTCAGTACTTC. Its translation: CASSSTAGTSGSLYIQYF.

This chain connects TRBV6-5 to TRBJ2-3; 10 bases align to TRBD2. The germline CDR1 and CDR2 sequences are MNHEY and SVGAGI. V was clipped by 10 bases and J by 5 bases; unmatched bases: 3. The length of the CDR3 is 12 residues. The CDR3 region has the DNA TGTGCCATCGGGACTAGCGTAGATACGCAGTATTTT. It translates to CAIGTSVDTQYF.

The chain has TRBV4-1 and TRBJ2-3; D is ambiguous. CDR1 and CDR2 (germline): MGHRA, YSYEKL. The CDR3 runs 16 residues. V lost 1 base to trimming and J lost 1 base, with 12 bases between them. DNA for the CDR3: TGCGCCAGCAGCCAAGTAGGCGTATTTGGCACAGATACGCAGTATTTT. Translated, it gives CASSQVGVFGTDTQYF.

This clone was seen a single time. Here the CDR3 reads CASSSQINTGELFF. In nucleotides, the CDR3 is TGTGCCAGCAGCTCTCAGATAAACACCGGGGAGCTGTTTTTT. The chain employs TRBV7-8 and TRBJ2-2, with D uncertain. Germline V gene data show CDR1 as SGHVS and CDR2 as FQNEAQ. Trimming shortened V by 4 bases and J by 2 bases, and 8 bases separated the two germline ends. This CDR3 has 14 amino acids.

The V and J genes are TRBV7-8 and TRBJ2-4; 9 nucleotides line up with TRBD2. CDR1 and CDR2 from the germline V gene are SGHVS and FQNEAQ. The CDR3 contains 16 residues. V shed 5 bases, J shed 2 bases, and the junction held 7 bases outside the gene matches. CDR3 sequence: CASSTPGLAPKNIQYF. The CDR3 region has the DNA TGTGCCAGCAGCACCCCGGGACTAGCTCCCAAAAACATTCAGTACTTC.

The chain combines TRBV7-2 with TRBJ2-7, with 10 bases matching TRBD2. Per the germline V gene, CDR1 is SGHTA and CDR2 is FQGNSA. V lost 0 bases to trimming and J lost 7 bases; unmatched junction nucleotides: 12. The length of the CDR3 is 17 residues. CDR3 protein: CASSLARASGRAEEQYF. In DNA, the CDR3 is TGTGCCAGCAGCTTAGCGCGGGCCAGCGGGAGGGCCGAAGAGCAGTACTTC. Full variable domain (outside the CDR3, taken from reference TRBV7-2 and TRBJ2-7): GAGVSQSPSNKVTEKGKDVELRCDPISGHTALYWYRQSLGQGLEFLIYFQGNSAPDKSGLPSDRFSAERTGGSVSTLTIQRTQQEDSAVYLCASSLARASGRAEEQYFGPGTRLTVT.

This chain connects TRBV5-4 to TRBJ1-3, with 8 bases identical to TRBD1. The length of the CDR3 is 16 residues. CDR1 is SGHNT and CDR2 is YYREEE in the germline V gene (reference sequence). Losses at the gene ends were 3 bases for V and 0 bases for J; bases not matched to a gene: 5. The CDR3 region is CASSSRDRSSGNTIYF. Written as DNA, the CDR3 is TGTGCCAGCAGCTCCCGGGACAGGAGCTCTGGAAACACCATATATTTT.

J is TRBJ2-5 and V is TRBV18; the D call may be TRBD1 or TRBD2 (6 bases each). The V and J ends lost 3 bases and 13 bases respectively, with 24 bases between them. This CDR3 spans 15 amino acids. The germline V gene encodes CDR1 KGHSH and CDR2 LQKENI. CDR3 sequence reads: CASSPGATGAFQGYF. The CDR3 DNA sequence: TGTGCCAGCTCACCCGGGGCCACGGGGGCCTTCCAGGGGTACTTC.

This chain connects TRBV6-5 to TRBJ1-3; D not certain. Germline V gene lookup returns CDR1 MNHEY and CDR2 SVGAGI. CDR3 length: 15 residues. V was clipped by 0 bases and J by 0 bases, with 6 bases between them. The CDR3 loop reads CASSYSRSSGNTIYF. The DNA for the CDR3 is TGTGCCAGCAGTTACTCGAGGAGCTCTGGAAACACCATATATTTT.

As regards this clone: Other DNA sequences in this sample translate to the same CDR3. This chain uses TRBV19 with TRBJ1-6, with no clear D. The V end was cut by 6 bases, the J end by 13 bases, with 13 bases between. The CDR3 runs to 12 residues. Germline V gene data show CDR1 as LNHDA and CDR2 as SQIVND (reference sequence). The CDR3 sequence is CASSDSRSPLHF. CDR3 bases: TGTGCCAGTAGCGATTCAAGATCGCCCCTCCACTTT.

The sample holds one count of this clone. The J gene is TRBJ2-5, the V gene TRBV2; D perhaps matches TRBD1 (5 bases). The CDR3 length is 15 residues. Trimming removed 4 bases at V and 1 base at J, with 13 bases between. The germline gives CDR1 SNHLY, CDR2 FYNNEI. CDR3 region: CASSGEKGAQETQYF. The CDR3 nucleotides are TGTGCCAGCAGTGGGGAAAAAGGGGCCCAAGAGACCCAGTACTTC.

The rearrangement links TRBV6-5 to TRBJ2-1, with D perhaps matching TRBD1 or TRBD2 (6 bases each). V gave up 7 bases and J gave up 5 bases, with 15 bases separating them. The CDR3 has 14 residues. Germline V gene data show CDR1 as MNHEY and CDR2 as SVGAGI. DNA of the CDR3: TGTGCCAGCACCCTCGGGGGCGCCCACAATGAGCAGTTCTTC. This codes for CASTLGGAHNEQFF.

The CDR3 sequence: CASSQDGGLNEQFF. The CDR3 DNA reads TGTGCCAGCAGCCAAGATGGAGGCCTCAATGAGCAGTTCTTC. The rearrangement joins TRBV4-2 to TRBJ2-1; TRBD2 might be the D (5 bases). CDR3 length: 14 residues. Germline V lookup: CDR1 LGHNA, CDR2 YNFKEQ. V was clipped by 0 bases and J by 6 bases, with 9 bases between them.

This chain connects TRBV15 to TRBJ2-4; 9 bases align to TRBD1. With V trimmed by 0 bases and J by 4 bases, 7 bases remained unmatched. The CDR3 consists of 17 residues. Germline assignment: CDR1 LNHNV and CDR2 YYDKDF (reference sequence). The CDR3 DNA follows: TGTGCCACCAGCAGAGACACGACCGGGACAGGGAAAAACATTCAGTACTTC. It specifies CATSRDTTGTGKNIQYF.